The 23 T cell receptor beta chains reported below all come from one sample, sequenced in a study of shared clonotypes between healthy human individuals (TCRdb year 2020). Libraries were built with the immunoSEQ multiplex PCR assay. What TCRdb holds here is the immuneACCESS table cut down to in-frame rearrangements. Part of the clones is not present; checked against another copy, under half of the missing clones reflect an unresolved V gene, and the others are unexplained. For this sample the table gives about 100,000 clones, of which about 63% were detected only once. Approximately 25% of the sample is in the top ten clones. Input material: memory CD8+ T cells sorted from blood. The sample's cell subset or site, from its label and the paper: CD45RO+ cells pooled with CCR7-negative TemRA cells. Receptors were obtained from a young woman in good health.

The chain couples TRBV25-1 to TRBJ2-7, with D maybe TRBD1 (5 bases). The CDR3 length is 14 residues. V was pared by 3 bases and J by 6 bases, with 15 bases between. Germline CDR1 reads MGHDK; CDR2 reads SYGVNS. This CDR3 reads CASSESGLSGEQYF. The CDR3, as DNA: TGTGCCAGCAGTGAGTCAGGGTTGTCGGGCGAGCAGTACTTC.

This clone has a count of ten or more. This rearrangement joins TRBV2 to TRBJ2-7; no reliable D call. The germline CDR1 and CDR2 sequences are SNHLY and FYNNEI. Trimming pared 6 bases from V and 3 bases from J, leaving 6 bases between. The CDR3 is made up of 11 amino acids. CDR3 amino acids: CASSPNYEQYF. The CDR3 bases are TGTGCCAGCAGCCCGAACTACGAGCAGTACTTC.

This chain links TRBV21-1 with TRBJ2-7. TRBV21-1 is recorded as a pseudogene. CDR3 size: 15 residues. The CDR3 is CASSKGVGSRCEQYF. CDR3 coding DNA: TGTGCCAGCAGCAAAGGGGTCGGAAGTAGGTGCGAGCAGTACTTC.

The genes are TRBV7-2 and TRBJ1-1; TRBD1 matches 7 bases. This CDR3 is built from 14 residues. J gave up 3 bases and V 3 bases, and 4 bases lay outside the gene matches. Germline V gene sequence: CDR1 SGHTA, CDR2 FQGNSA. CDR3 bases: TGTGCCAGCAGCTTGTCCAGGGGGGACACTGAAGCTTTCTTT. Translating it yields CASSLSRGDTEAFF.

The V call is TRBV4-2, the J call TRBJ2-1; the D gene is possibly TRBD1 (6 bases). With 4 bases removed from V and 4 bases from J, the gap between germline ends came to 17 bases. This CDR3 has 16 residues. Germline CDR1 is LGHNA and CDR2 is YNFKEQ. CDR3 nucleotides: TGTGCCAGCAGCCCCACAGGGAGCGGAGAATACAATGAGCAGTTCTTC. This sequence encodes CASSPTGSGEYNEQFF.

V is TRBV15 and J is TRBJ2-5, with TRBD1 identical over 7 bases. The tail of the sequence fits TRBJ2-7 better, so the J call may be wrong. Germline CDR1 and CDR2: LNHNV and YYDKDF (reference sequence). The CDR3 contains 15 residues. In nucleotides, the CDR3 is TGTGCCACCAGCAGAAACCGGGACAGCTACAACGAGCAGTACTTC. Residues: CATSRNRDSYNEQYF.

The rearrangement links TRBV5-1 to TRBJ2-7; TRBD2 agrees at 8 bases. This CDR3 has 14 residues. The J segment lost 6 bases and the V segment lost 0 bases, leaving 5 bases of the junction unmatched. Germline V lookup: CDR1 SGHRS, CDR2 YFSETQ. The CDR3 nucleotides read TGCGCCAGCAGCTTGGTAGGCACTAGCGGCGAGCAGTACTTC. This gives the protein CASSLVGTSGEQYF.

The chain couples TRBV15 to TRBJ2-7, with TRBD2 as a possible D gene (5 bases). CDR3 length: 15 residues. Per germline, CDR1 LNHNV and CDR2 YYDKDF (reference sequence). V was trimmed by 1 base and J by 4 bases, leaving 14 bases between them. CDR3 residues: CATSRATDTSYEQYF. The CDR3 DNA is TGTGCCACCAGCAGAGCCACCGATACTAGTTACGAGCAGTACTTC.

V gene TRBV6-1 combines with J gene TRBJ2-2; 8 nucleotides match TRBD2. V lost 10 bases, J lost 1 base, and 5 bases stayed unmatched. The CDR3 extends over 14 amino acids. Looked up from germline, CDR1 is MNHNS and CDR2 is SASEGT. The CDR3 DNA is TGTGCCACCCTAGCGGGTGAGAACACCGGGGAGCTGTTTTTT. Its translation: CATLAGENTGELFF.

The rearrangement uses TRBV5-1 and TRBJ2-7, with D tentatively TRBD2 (6 bases). Germline assignment: CDR1 SGHRS and CDR2 YFSETQ. CDR3 length: 17 amino acids. The germline V and J ends were trimmed by 2 bases and 5 bases, with 23 bases remaining between them. DNA for the CDR3: TGCGCCAGCAGCTTTTATACCGGGACTCCGATCGGGGACGAGCAGTACTTC. It translates to CASSFYTGTPIGDEQYF.

This clone appeared a single time. The CDR3, as DNA: TGTGCCAGCAGTCCCCCGGGGGAGGTGAAGACCCAGTACTTC. The encoded protein is CASSPPGEVKTQYF. The V call is TRBV6-5, the J call TRBJ2-5; TRBD2 is a possible D gene (6 bases). V lost 5 bases, J lost 6 bases, and 16 bases lay in between. The germline gives CDR1 MNHEY, CDR2 SVGAGI. This CDR3 contains 14 residues.

This rearrangement joins TRBV7-6 to TRBJ2-7, with 9 positions matching TRBD2. The CDR3 has 15 amino acids. From germline, CDR1 is SGHVS and CDR2 FNYEAQ. V lost 2 bases to trimming and J lost 5 bases; unmatched junction nucleotides: 7. CDR3 sequence reads: CASSLKAGGDDEQYF. DNA of the CDR3: TGTGCCAGCAGCTTAAAGGCGGGAGGGGATGACGAGCAGTACTTC.

This sequence joins TRBV4-1 and TRBJ2-3; D call uncertain. Germline V lookup: CDR1 MGHRA, CDR2 YSYEKL. V lost 1 base and J lost 2, with 10 bases in between. The CDR3 is 15 residues long. Here the CDR3 reads CASSQASRNTDTQYF. The CDR3, as DNA: TGCGCCAGCAGCCAAGCTTCGCGGAACACAGATACGCAGTATTTT.

This clone was counted at least ten times. The chain links TRBV5-6 to TRBJ1-2, with 9 bases fitting TRBD1. V trimming: 5 bases; J trimming: 8 bases; junction bases outside the gene matches: 10. Germline V gives CDR1 SGHDT, CDR2 YYEEEE. The CDR3 has 14 amino acids. The CDR3, as DNA: TGTGCCAGCAGAGAAACACAGGGGGCAAGAGGCTACACCTTC. Translating it yields CASRETQGARGYTF.

In DNA, the CDR3 is TGTGCCAGCAGCCCGAACAGGGGTTACGAGCAGTACTTC. This codes for CASSPNRGYEQYF. This chain uses TRBV7-2 with TRBJ2-7; 7 positions agree with TRBD1. V lost 5 bases and J lost 4; bases outside the gene matches: 5. Germline CDR1 SGHTA, CDR2 FQGNSA. This CDR3 comprises 13 residues.

The chain recombines TRBV18 with TRBJ2-1, with D unresolved. The CDR3 sequence is 11 residues long. Germline loops: CDR1 KGHSH, CDR2 LQKENI. V lost 3 bases and J lost 10, with 7 bases in between. The CDR3 protein is CASSPSTEQFF. DNA for the CDR3: TGTGCCAGCTCACCTAGTACAGAGCAGTTCTTC. Full variable domain (remainder filled in from reference TRBV18 and TRBJ2-1): NAGVMQNPRHLVRRRGQEARLRCSPMKGHSHVYWYRQLPEEGLKFMVYLQKENIIDESGMPKERFSAEFPKEGPSILRIQQVVRGDSAAYFCASSPSTEQFFGPGTRLTVL.

The chain uses TRBV10-2 and TRBJ2-3; D possibly uses TRBD1 or TRBD2 (5 bases each). This CDR3 is built from 12 residues. The V gene's germline CDR1 is WSHSY and CDR2 SAAADI. Trimming removed 8 bases from V and 6 bases from J, with 12 bases in between. Written as DNA, the CDR3 is TGCGCCAGCGGGGGAGTACTGGATACGCAGTATTTT. Translated, it gives CASGGVLDTQYF.

This clone was seen just once. The CDR3 coding sequence is TGCGCCAGCCCAAAAGGGAGGAAAGAGACCCAGTACTTC. Amino acids: CASPKGRKETQYF. The chain carries TRBV5-1 and TRBJ2-5, with D perhaps matching TRBD2 (6 bases). CDR3 length: 13 residues. The germline V gene has CDR1 SGHRS and CDR2 YFSETQ. Trimming removed 7 bases at V and 3 bases at J, with 13 bases between.

This clone was seen a single time. J is TRBJ2-6 and V is TRBV28; tentatively, D is TRBD1 (5 bases). Trimming cost V 0 bases and J 0 bases, with 9 bases left between them. CDR3 length: 17 amino acids. Germline assignment: CDR1 MDHEN and CDR2 SYDVKM. This CDR3 reads CASSLWTASSGANVLTF. The DNA for the CDR3 is TGTGCCAGCAGTTTATGGACAGCAAGCTCTGGGGCCAACGTCCTGACTTTC.

In its sample, this clone was seen many times. The chain uses TRBV25-1 and TRBJ2-7, with TRBD1 identical over 7 bases. Looked up from germline, CDR1 is MGHDK and CDR2 is SYGVNS. V was clipped by 2 bases and J by 5 bases; unmatched bases: 12. This CDR3 region has 16 residues. Here the CDR3 DNA reads TGTGCCAGCAGTGAAAAAGGACAGGACCCTGCCGACGAGCAGTACTTC. This codes for CASSEKGQDPADEQYF.

The genes are TRBV5-1 and TRBJ1-4, with TRBD1 identical over 10 bases. The CDR3 length is 19 residues. Germline V gene lookup returns CDR1 SGHRS and CDR2 YFSETQ. V lost 4 bases to trimming and J lost 8 bases; unmatched junction nucleotides: 20. This CDR3 is CASSGGPWGQGLSGEKLFF. The DNA of the CDR3 is TGCGCCAGCAGCGGCGGGCCCTGGGGACAGGGGCTTTCTGGGGAAAAACTGTTTTTT.

The chain employs TRBV2 and TRBJ2-1, with 8 bases identical to TRBD2. This CDR3 is 14 amino acids long. J was trimmed by 4 bases and V by 8 bases; bases with no gene match: 7. Germline V gives CDR1 SNHLY, CDR2 FYNNEI. CDR3 sequence reads: CASEAGLGYNEQFF. The CDR3 nucleotides are TGTGCCAGCGAGGCGGGACTAGGGTACAATGAGCAGTTCTTC.

J is TRBJ2-2 and V is TRBV7-6, with 7 bases aligning to TRBD2. The germline V gene has CDR1 SGHVS and CDR2 FNYEAQ. CDR3 length: 15 amino acids. J was trimmed by 4 bases and V by 2 bases; bases with no gene match: 4. The CDR3 reads CASSLLAELTGELFF. The DNA of the CDR3 is TGTGCCAGCAGCTTACTAGCGGAGCTCACCGGGGAGCTGTTTTTT.